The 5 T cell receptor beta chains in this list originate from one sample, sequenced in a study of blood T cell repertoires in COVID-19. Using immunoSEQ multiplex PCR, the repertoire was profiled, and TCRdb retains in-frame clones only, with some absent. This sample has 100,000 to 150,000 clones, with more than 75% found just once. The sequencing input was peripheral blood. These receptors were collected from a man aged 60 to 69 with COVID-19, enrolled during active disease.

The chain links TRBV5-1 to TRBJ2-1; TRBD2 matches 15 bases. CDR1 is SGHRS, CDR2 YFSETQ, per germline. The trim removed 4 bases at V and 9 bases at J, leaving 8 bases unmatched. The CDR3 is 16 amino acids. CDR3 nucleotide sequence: TGCGCCAGCAGCACCCGGACTAGCGGGAGGGGGAGTGAGCAGTTCTTC. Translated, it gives CASSTRTSGRGSEQFF.

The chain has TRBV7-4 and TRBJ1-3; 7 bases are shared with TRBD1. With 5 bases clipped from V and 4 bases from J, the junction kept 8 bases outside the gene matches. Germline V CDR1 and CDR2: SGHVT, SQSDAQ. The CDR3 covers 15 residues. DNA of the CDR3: TGTGCCAGCAGCCCTCCGTCGGGACAGGGAAACACCATATATTTT. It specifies CASSPPSGQGNTIYF.

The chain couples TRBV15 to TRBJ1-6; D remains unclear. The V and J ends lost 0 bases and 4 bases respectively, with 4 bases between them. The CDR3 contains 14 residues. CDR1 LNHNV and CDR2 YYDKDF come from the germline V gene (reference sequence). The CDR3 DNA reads TGTGCCACCAGCAGAGATGCGTATAATTCACCCCTCCACTTT. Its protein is CATSRDAYNSPLHF.

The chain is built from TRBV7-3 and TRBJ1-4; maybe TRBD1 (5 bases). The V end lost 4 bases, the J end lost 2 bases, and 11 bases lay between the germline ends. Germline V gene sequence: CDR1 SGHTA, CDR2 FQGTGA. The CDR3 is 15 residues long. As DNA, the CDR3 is TGTGCCAGCAGCTCACTACAGGCGACTAATGAAAAACTGTTTTTT. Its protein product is CASSSLQATNEKLFF.

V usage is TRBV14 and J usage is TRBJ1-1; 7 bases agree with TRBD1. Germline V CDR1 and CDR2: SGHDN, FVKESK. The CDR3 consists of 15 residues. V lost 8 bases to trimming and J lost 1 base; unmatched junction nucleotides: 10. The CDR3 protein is CASRPNDRANTEAFF. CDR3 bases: TGTGCCAGCCGCCCAAACGACAGGGCGAACACTGAAGCTTTCTTT.